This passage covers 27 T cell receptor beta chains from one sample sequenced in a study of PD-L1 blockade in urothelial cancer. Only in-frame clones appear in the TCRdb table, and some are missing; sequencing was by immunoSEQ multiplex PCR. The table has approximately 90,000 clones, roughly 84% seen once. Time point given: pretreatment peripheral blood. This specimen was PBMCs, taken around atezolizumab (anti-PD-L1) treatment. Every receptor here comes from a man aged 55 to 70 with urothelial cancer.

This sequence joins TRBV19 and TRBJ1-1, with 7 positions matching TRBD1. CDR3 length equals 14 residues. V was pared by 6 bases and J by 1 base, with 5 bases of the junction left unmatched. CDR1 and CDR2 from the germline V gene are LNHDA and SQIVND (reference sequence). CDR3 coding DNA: TGTGCCAGTAGAGGGGACAGATGGAACACTGAAGCTTTCTTT. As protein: CASRGDRWNTEAFF.

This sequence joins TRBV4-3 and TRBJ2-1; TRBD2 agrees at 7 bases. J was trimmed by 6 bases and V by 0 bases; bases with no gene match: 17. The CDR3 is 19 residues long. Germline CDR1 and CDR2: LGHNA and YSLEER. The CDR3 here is CASSQELAAGVGVFNEQFF. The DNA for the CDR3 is TGCGCCAGCAGCCAAGAGCTAGCGGCGGGAGTAGGGGTCTTCAATGAGCAGTTCTTC.

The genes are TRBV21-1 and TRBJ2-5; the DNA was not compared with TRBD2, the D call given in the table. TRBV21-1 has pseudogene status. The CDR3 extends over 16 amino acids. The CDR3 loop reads CANPTLPAGGWETQYF. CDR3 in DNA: TGTGCCAACCCCACCCTCCCAGCGGGAGGTTGGGAGACCCAGTACTTC.

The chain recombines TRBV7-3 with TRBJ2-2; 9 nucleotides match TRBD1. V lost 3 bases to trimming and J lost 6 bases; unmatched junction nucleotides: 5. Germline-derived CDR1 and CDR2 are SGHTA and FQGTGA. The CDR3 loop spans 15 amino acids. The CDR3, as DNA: TGTGCCAGCAGCTTGACCGGGACAGGGCCCGGGGAGCTGTTTTTT. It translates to CASSLTGTGPGELFF.

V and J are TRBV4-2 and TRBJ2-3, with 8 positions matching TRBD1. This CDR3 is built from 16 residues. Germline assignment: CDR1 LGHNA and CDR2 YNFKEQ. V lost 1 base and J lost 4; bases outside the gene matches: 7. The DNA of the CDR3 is TGTGCCAGCAGCCAAGGAGGGGCAGGGGGCGCAGATACGCAGTATTTT. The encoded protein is CASSQGGAGGADTQYF.

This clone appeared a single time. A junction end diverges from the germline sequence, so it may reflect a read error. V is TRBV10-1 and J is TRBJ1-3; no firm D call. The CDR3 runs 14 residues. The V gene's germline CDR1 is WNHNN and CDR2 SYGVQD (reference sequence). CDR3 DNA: TGCGCCAGCAGTGTCGCGGGCGATGGACACACCATATATTTT. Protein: CASSVAGDGHTIYF.

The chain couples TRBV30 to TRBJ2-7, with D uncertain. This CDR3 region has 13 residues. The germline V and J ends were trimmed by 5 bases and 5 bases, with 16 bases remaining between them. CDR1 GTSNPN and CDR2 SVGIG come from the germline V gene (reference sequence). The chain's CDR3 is CAWLLPERDEQYF. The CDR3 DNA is TGTGCCTGGCTCCTTCCAGAGCGAGACGAGCAGTACTTC.

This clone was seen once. The CDR3 bases are TGTGCCATCAACCATAAGGACAGGGGCTACGAGCAGTACTTC. Residues: CAINHKDRGYEQYF. V is TRBV10-3 and J is TRBJ2-7; 9 bases are shared with TRBD1. Germline lookup yields CDR1 ENHRY and CDR2 SYGVKD. CDR3 length: 14 amino acids. J was trimmed by 3 bases and V by 7 bases; bases with no gene match: 7.

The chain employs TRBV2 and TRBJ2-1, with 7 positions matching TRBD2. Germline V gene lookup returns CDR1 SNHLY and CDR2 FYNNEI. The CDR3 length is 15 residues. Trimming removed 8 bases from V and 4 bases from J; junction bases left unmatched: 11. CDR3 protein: CASRAGDPRYNEQFF. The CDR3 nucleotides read TGTGCCAGCCGGGCGGGGGATCCGCGTTACAATGAGCAGTTCTTC.

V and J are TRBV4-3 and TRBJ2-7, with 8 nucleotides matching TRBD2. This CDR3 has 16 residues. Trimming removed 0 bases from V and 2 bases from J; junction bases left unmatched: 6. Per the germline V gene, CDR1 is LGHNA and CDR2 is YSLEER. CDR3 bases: TGCGCCAGCAGCCAAGACCTTTCGGGACTAGCCTACGAGCAGTACTTC. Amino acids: CASSQDLSGLAYEQYF.

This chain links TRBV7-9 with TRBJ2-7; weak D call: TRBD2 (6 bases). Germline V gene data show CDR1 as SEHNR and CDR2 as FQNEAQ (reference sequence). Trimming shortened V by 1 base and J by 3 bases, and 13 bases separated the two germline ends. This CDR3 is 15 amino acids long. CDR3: CASSLGPGEDYEQYF. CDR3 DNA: TGTGCCAGCAGCTTAGGGCCGGGGGAAGACTACGAGCAGTACTTC.

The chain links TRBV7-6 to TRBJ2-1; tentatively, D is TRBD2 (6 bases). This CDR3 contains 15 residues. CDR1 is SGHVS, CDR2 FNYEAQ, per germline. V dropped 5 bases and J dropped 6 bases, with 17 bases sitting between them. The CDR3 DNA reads TGTGCCAGCAGCCCTCGGACTGGGAGGAGCAATGAGCAGTTCTTC. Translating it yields CASSPRTGRSNEQFF. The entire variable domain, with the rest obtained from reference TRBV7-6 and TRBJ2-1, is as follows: GAGVSQSPRYKVTKRGQDVALRCDPISGHVSLYWYRQALGQGPEFLTYFNYEAQQDKSGLPNDRFSAERPEGSISTLTIQRTEQRDSAMYRCASSPRTGRSNEQFFGPGTRLTVL.

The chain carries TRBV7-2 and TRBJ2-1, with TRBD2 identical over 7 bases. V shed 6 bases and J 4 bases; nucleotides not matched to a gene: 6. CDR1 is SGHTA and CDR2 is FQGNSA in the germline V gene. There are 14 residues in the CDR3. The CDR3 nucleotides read TGTGCCAGCAGTTCTAGCGGACCATACAATGAGCAGTTCTTC. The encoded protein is CASSSSGPYNEQFF.

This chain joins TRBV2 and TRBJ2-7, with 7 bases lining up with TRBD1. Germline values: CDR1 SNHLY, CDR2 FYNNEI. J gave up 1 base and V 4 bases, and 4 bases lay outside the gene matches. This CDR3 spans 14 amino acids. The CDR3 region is CASSAETGSYEQYF. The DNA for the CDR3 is TGTGCCAGCAGTGCCGAGACAGGGTCCTACGAGCAGTACTTC.

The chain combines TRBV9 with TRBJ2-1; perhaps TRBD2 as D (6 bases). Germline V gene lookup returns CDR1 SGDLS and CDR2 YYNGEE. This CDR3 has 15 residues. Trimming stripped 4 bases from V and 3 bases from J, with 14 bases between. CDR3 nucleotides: TGTGCCAGCAGCCCGCGGAGGGCCAACTACAATGAGCAGTTCTTC. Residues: CASSPRRANYNEQFF. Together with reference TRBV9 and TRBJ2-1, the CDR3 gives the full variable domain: DSGVTQTPKHLITATGQRVTLRCSPRSGDLSVYWYQQSLDQGLQFLIQYYNGEERAKGNILERFSAQQFPDLHSELNLSSLELGDSALYFCASSPRRANYNEQFFGPGTRLTVL.

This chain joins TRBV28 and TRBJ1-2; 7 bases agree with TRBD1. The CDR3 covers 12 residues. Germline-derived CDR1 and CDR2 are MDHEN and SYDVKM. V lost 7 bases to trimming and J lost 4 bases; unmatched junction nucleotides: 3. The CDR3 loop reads CASKGALYGYTF. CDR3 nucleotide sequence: TGTGCCAGCAAGGGGGCCCTCTATGGCTACACCTTC.

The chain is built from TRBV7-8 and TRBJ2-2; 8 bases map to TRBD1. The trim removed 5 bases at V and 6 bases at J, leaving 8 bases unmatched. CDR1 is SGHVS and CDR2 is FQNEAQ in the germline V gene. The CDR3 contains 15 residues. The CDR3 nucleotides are TGTGCCAGCAGCCTCCAGGGGGCGGTCGCCGGGGAGCTGTTTTTT. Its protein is CASSLQGAVAGELFF.

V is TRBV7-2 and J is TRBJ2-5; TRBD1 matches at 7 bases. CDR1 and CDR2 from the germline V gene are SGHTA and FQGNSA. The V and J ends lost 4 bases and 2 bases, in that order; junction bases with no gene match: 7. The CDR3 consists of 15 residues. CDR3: CASSWGDRAQETQYF. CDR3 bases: TGTGCCAGCAGCTGGGGTGACAGGGCGCAAGAGACCCAGTACTTC.

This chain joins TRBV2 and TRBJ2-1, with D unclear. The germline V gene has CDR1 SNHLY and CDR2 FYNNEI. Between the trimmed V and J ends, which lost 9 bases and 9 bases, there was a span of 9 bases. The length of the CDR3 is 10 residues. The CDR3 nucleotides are TGTGCCAGTTCTAGAAGTGAGCAGTTCTTC. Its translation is CASSRSEQFF.

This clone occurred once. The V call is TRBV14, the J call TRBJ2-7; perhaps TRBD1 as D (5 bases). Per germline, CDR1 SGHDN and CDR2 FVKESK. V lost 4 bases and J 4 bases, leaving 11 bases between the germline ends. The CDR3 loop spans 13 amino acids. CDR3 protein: CASSLGQPYEQYF. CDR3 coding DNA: TGTGCCAGCAGCCTCGGACAACCTTACGAGCAGTACTTC.

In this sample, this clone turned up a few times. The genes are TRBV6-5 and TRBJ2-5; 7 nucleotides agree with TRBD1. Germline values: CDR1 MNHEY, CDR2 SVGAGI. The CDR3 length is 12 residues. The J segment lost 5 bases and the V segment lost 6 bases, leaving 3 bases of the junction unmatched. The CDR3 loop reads CASRGTAETQYF. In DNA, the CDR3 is TGTGCCAGCAGGGGGACAGCGGAGACCCAGTACTTC.

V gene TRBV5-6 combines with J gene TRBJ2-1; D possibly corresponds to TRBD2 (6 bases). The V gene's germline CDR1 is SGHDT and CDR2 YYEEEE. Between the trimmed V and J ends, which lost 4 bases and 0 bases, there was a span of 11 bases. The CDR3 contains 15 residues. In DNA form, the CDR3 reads TGTGCCAGCAGCCACCGGGACTTCTCCTACAATGAGCAGTTCTTC. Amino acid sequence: CASSHRDFSYNEQFF.

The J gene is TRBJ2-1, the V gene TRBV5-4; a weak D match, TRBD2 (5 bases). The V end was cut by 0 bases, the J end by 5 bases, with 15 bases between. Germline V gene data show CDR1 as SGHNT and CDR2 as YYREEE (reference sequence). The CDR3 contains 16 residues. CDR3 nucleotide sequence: TGTGCCAGCAGCTTGGAGGGCCAGCGGTGGAACAATGAGCAGTTCTTC. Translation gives CASSLEGQRWNNEQFF. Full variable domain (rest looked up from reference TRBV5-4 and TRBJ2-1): ETGVTQSPTHLIKTRGQQVTLRCSSQSGHNTVSWYQQALGQGPQFIFQYYREEENGRGNFPPRFSGLQFPNYSSELNVNALELDDSALYLCASSLEGQRWNNEQFFGPGTRLTVL.

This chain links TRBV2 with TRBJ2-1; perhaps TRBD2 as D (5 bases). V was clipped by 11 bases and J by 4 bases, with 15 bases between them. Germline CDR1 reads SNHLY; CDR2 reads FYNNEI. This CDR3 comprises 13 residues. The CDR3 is CASRGGRYNEQFF. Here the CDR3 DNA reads TGTGCCTCCAGAGGAGGAAGATACAATGAGCAGTTCTTC.

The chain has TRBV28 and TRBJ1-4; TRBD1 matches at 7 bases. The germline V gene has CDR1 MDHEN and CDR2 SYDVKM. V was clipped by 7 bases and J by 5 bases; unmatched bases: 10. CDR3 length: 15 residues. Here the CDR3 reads CASTPRGQLNEKLFF. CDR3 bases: TGTGCCAGCACCCCGAGGGGACAGCTAAATGAAAAACTGTTTTTT.

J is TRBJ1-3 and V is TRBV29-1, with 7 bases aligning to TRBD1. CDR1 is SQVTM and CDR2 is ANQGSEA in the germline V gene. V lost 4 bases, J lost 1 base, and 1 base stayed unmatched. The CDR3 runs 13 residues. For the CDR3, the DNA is TGCAGCGTTGGACAGGGATCTGGAAACACCATATATTTT. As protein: CSVGQGSGNTIYF.

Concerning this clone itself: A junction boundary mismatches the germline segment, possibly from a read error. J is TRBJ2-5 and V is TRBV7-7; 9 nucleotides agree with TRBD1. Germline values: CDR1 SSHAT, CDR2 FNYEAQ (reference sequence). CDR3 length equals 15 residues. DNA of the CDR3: TGTGCTAGCAGCTTAGGGACAGGGTTACAAGAGACCCAGTACTTC. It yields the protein CASSLGTGLQETQYF. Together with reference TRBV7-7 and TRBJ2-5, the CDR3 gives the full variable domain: GAGVSQSPRYKVTKRGQDVTLRCDPISSHATLYWYQQALGQGPEFLTYFNYEAQPDKSGLPSDRFSAERPEGSISTLTIQRTEQRDSAMYRCASSLGTGLQETQYFGPGTRLLVL.